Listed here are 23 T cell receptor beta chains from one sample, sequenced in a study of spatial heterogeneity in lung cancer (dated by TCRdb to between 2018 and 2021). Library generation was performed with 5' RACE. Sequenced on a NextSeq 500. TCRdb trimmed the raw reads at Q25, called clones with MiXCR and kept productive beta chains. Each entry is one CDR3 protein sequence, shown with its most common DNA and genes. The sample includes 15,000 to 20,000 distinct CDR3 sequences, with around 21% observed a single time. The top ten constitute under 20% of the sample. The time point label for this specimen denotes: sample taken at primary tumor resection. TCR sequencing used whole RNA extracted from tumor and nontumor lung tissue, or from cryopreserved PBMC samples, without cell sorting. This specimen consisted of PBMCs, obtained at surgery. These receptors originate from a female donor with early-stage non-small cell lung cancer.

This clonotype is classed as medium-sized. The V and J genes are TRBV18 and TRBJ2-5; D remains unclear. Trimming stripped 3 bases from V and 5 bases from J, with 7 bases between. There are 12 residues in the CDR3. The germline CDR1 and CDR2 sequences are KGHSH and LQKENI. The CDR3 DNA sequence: TGTGCCAGCTCACCCTACCCCGAGACCCAGTACTTC. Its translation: CASSPYPETQYF. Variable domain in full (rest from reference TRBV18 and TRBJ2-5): NAGVMQNPRHLVRRRGQEARLRCSPMKGHSHVYWYRQLPEEGLKFMVYLQKENIIDESGMPKERFSAEFPKEGPSILRIQQVVRGDSAAYFCASSPYPETQYFGPGTRLLVL.

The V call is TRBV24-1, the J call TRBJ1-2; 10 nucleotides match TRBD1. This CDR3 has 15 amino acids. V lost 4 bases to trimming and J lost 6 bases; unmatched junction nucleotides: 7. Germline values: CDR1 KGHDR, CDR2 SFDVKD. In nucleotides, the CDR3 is TGTGCCACCAGTGAAACCCAGGACAGGGGGAATGGCTACACCTTC. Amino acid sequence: CATSETQDRGNGYTF.

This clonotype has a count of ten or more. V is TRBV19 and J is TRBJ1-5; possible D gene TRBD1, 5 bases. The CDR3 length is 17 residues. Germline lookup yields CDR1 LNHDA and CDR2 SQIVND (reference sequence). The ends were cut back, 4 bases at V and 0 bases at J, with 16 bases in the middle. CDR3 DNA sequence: TGTGCCAGTAGTACCATAGACAGATTCCTTAGCAATCAGCCCCAGCATTTT. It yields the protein CASSTIDRFLSNQPQHF.

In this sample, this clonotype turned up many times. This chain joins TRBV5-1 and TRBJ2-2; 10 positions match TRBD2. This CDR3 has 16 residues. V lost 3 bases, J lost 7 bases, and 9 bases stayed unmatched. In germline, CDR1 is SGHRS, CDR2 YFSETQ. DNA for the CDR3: TGCGCCAGCAGCTCCCTAGCGGGAGCCTCAAACGGGGAGCTGTTTTTT. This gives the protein CASSSLAGASNGELFF.

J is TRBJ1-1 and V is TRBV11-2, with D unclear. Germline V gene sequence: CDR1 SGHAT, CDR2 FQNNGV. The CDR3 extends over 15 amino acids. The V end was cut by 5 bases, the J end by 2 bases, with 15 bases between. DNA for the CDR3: TGTGCCAGCAGCAAAACCACCGGGATTAACACTGAAGCTTTCTTT. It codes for CASSKTTGINTEAFF.

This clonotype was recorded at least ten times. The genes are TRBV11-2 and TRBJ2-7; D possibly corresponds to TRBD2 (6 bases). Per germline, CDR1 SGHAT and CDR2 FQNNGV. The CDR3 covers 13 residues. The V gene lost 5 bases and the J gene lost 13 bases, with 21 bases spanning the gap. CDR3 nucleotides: TGTGCCAGCAGCCCAAGACCGGACTACCCCCGTTACTTC. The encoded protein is CASSPRPDYPRYF.

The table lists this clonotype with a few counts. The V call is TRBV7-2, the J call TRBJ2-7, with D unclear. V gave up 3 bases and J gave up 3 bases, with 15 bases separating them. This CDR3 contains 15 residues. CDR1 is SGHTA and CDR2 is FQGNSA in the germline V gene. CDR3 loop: CASSFHGSGGYEQYF. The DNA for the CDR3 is TGTGCCAGCAGCTTCCACGGGTCAGGTGGCTACGAGCAGTACTTC.

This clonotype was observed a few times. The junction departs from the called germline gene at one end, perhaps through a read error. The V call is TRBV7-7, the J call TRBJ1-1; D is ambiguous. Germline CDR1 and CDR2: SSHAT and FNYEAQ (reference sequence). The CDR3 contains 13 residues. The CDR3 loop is CASSLVENTEAFF. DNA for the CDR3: TGTGCTAGCAGCTTAGTGGAGAACACTGAAGCTTTCTTT.

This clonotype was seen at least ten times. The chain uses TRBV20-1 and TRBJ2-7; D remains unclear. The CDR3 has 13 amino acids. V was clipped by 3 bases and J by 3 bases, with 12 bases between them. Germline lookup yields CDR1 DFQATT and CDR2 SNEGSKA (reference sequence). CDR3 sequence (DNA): TGCAGTGCTAGTGGTTCAGTGGACTACGAGCAGTACTTC. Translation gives CSASGSVDYEQYF.

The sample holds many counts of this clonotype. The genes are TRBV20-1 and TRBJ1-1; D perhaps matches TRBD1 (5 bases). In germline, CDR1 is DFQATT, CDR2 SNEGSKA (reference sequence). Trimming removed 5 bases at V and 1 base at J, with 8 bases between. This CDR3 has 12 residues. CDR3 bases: TGCAGTGCTGGGACGGCGAACACTGAAGCTTTCTTT. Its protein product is CSAGTANTEAFF.

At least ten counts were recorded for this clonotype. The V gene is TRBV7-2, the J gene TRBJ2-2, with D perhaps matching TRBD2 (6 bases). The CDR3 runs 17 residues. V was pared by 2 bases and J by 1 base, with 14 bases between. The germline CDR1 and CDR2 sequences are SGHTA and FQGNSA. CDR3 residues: CASSLKRSGLNTGELFF. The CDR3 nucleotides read TGTGCCAGCAGCTTAAAACGGAGCGGGTTGAACACCGGGGAGCTGTTTTTT.

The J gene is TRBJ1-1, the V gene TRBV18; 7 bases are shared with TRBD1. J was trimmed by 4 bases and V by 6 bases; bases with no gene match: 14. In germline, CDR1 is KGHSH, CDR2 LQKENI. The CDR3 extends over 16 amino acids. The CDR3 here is CASSPVGTAVGTEAFF. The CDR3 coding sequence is TGTGCCAGCTCCCCGGTCGGGACAGCTGTCGGCACTGAAGCTTTCTTT.

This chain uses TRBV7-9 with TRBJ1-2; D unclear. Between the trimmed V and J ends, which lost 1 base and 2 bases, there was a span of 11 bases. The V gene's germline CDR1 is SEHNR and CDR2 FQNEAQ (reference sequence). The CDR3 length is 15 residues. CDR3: CASSLVGSGNYGYTF. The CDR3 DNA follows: TGTGCCAGCAGCTTAGTCGGGTCGGGGAACTATGGCTACACCTTC.

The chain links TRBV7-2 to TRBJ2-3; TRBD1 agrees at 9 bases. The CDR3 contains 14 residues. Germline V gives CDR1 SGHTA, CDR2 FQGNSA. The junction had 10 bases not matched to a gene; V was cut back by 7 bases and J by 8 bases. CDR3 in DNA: TGTGCCAGCAATCTGGACAGGGGCGTTAGTACGCAGTATTTT. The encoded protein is CASNLDRGVSTQYF.

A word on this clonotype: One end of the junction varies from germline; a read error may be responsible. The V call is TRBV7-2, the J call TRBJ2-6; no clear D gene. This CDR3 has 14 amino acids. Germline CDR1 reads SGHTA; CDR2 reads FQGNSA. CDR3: CASSLISAANVLTF. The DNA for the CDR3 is TGTGCCAGCAGCTTAATTTCTGCGGCCAACGTCCTGACTTTC.

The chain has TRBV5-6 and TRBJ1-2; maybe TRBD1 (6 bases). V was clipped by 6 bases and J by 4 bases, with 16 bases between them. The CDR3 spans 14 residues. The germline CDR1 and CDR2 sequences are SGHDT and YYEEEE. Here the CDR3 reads CASKGGAEGYGYTF. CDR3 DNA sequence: TGTGCCAGCAAAGGGGGGGCCGAAGGCTATGGCTACACCTTC. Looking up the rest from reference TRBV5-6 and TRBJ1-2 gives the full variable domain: DAGVTQSPTHLIKTRGQQVTLRCSPKSGHDTVSWYQQALGQGPQFIFQYYEEEERQRGNFPDRFSGHQFPNYSSELNVNALLLGDSALYLCASKGGAEGYGYTFGSGTRLTVV.

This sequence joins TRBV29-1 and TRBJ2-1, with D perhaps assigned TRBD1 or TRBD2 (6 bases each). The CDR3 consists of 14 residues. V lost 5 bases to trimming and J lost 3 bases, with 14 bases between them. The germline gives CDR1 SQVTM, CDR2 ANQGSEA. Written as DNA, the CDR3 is TGCAGCGTTACAGGGAGGTGGGGCTACAATGAGCAGTTCTTC. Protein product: CSVTGRWGYNEQFF.

The CDR3 is CASSFYSVPTRLNEKLFF. The CDR3 nucleotides read TGTGCCAGCAGTTTTTATAGTGTCCCCACCAGACTGAATGAAAAACTGTTTTTT. The chain has TRBV12-3 or TRBV12-4 and TRBJ1-4, with D unclear. Trimming pared 3 bases from V and 5 bases from J, leaving 22 bases between. CDR3 length equals 18 residues.

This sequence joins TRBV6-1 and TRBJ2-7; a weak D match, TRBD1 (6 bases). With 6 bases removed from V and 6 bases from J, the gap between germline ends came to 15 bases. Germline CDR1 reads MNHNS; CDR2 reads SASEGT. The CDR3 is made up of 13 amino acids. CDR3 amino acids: CASRTPGQAEQYF. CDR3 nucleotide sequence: TGTGCCAGCAGAACTCCGGGACAAGCCGAGCAGTACTTC.

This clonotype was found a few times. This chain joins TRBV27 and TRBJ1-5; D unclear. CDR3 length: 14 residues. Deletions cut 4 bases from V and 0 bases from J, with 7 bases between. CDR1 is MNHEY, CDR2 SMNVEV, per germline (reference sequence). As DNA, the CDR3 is TGTGCCAGCAGTTACAAGGATAGCAATCAGCCCCAGCATTTT. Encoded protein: CASSYKDSNQPQHF.

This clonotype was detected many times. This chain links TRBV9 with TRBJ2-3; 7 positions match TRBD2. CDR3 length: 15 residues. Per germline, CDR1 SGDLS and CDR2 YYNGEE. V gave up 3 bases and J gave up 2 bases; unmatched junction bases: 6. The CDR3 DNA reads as TGTGCCAGCAGCGGCGGAGGGAGGGTCACAGATACGCAGTATTTT. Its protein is CASSGGGRVTDTQYF.

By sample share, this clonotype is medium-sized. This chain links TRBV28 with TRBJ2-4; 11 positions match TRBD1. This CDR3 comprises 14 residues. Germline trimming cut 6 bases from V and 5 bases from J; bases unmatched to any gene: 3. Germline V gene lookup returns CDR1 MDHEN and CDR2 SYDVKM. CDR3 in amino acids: CASSRTGGQNIQYF. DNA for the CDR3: TGTGCCAGCAGCCGGACAGGGGGCCAAAACATTCAGTACTTC.

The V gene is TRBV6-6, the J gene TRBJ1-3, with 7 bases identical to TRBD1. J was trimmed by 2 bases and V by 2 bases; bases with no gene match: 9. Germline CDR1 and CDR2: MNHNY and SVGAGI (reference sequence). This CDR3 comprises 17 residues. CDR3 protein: CASSYRGQSLTGNTIYF. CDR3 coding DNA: TGTGCCAGCAGTTACCGGGGACAGAGCTTGACTGGAAACACCATATATTTT.